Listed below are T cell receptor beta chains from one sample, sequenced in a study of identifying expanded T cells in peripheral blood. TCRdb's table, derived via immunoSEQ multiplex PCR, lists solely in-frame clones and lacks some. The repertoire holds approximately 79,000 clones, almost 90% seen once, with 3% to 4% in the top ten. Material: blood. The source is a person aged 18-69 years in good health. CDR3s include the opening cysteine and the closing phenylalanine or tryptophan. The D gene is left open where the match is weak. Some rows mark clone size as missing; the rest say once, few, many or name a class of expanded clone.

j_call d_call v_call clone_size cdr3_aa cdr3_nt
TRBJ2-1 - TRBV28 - CASSPTNHYEQFF TGTGCCAGCAGCCCGACTAATCACTATGAGCAGTTCTTC
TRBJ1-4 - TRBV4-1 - CASSLSFANEKLFF TGCGCCAGCAGCCTTAGCTTCGCTAATGAAAAACTGTTTTTT
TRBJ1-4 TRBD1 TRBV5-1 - CASSLEGHGQGNEKLFF TGCGCCAGCAGCTTGGAGGGTCACGGACAGGGGAATGAAAAACTGTTTTTT
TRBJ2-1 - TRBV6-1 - CASGAGLLRFF TGTGCCAGCGGGGCAGGGCTGTTAAGGTTCTTC
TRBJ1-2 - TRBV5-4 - CASSPLGAEVGLDGYTF TGTGCCAGCAGCCCATTAGGCGCGGAAGTAGGTTTGGATGGCTACACCTTC
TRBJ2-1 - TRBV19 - CASTPSQTGEQFF TGTGCCAGTACCCCCTCCCAGACGGGTGAGCAGTTCTTC
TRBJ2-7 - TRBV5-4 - CASSLAGKGLRDEQYF TGTGCCAGCAGCTTGGCCGGGAAGGGGTTAAGGGACGAGCAGTACTTC
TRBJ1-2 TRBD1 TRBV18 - CASSPGTGNYYGYTF TGTGCCAGCTCGCCCGGGACAGGGAACTACTATGGCTACACCTTC
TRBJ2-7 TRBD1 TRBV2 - CASSESWTGRVEQYF TGTGCCAGCAGTGAAAGTTGGACAGGGAGAGTCGAGCAGTACTTC
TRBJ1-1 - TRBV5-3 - CARSLLAREGMNTEAFF TGTGCCAGAAGCTTACTGGCCAGAGAGGGGATGAACACTGAAGCTTTCTTT
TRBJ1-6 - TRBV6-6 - CASSSRTVVSSPLHF TGTGCCAGCAGTTCCAGGACAGTCGTTAGTTCACCCCTCCACTTT
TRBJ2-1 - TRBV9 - CASSPTSNSYNEQFF TGTGCCAGCAGCCCAACTAGCAATTCCTACAATGAGCAGTTCTTC
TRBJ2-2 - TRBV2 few CASSDFGGSNTGELFF TGTGCCAGCAGTGATTTCGGGGGTTCGAACACCGGGGAGCTGTTTTTT